The 4 T cell receptor beta chains below all came from one sample that was sequenced in a study of vaccination effects on CD4 cells after COVID-19 (dated by TCRdb to the early 2020s). After 10 days of culture, CD4+ T cells were isolated with the EasySep CD4+ T cell isolation kit. These TCRs are of unknown antigen specificity. The library was generated by the immunoSEQ multiplex PCR assay. The table comes from immuneACCESS by way of TCRdb, which keeps in-frame sequences with V and J called. Part of the clones is missing from these tables; in studies checked, under half for an unresolved V gene and the rest for unknown reasons. This sample lists 50,000 to 75,000 clones; about 69% were detected once. The ten largest clonotypes hold roughly 23% of the sample. Sequencing used CD4+ T cells from PBMCs cultured without peptide, obtained before COVID-19 vaccination. Receptors originate from a human donor who had a prior SARS-CoV-2 infection.

V usage is TRBV6-1 and J usage is TRBJ2-3; maybe TRBD2 (6 bases). Germline V CDR1 and CDR2: MNHNS, SASEGT. Between the trimmed V and J ends, which lost 1 base and 1 base, there was a span of 9 bases. The CDR3 totals 15 residues. The CDR3 region has the DNA TGTGCCAGCAGTGAAGGGACGGGGGGCACAGATACGCAGTATTTT. Its protein is CASSEGTGGTDTQYF.

CDR3 sequence reads: CASSRGQGGGETQYF. DNA of the CDR3: TGCGCCAGCAGCCGGGGGCAGGGAGGTGGGGAGACCCAGTACTTC. The rearrangement uses TRBV5-1 and TRBJ2-5; D might be TRBD1 or TRBD2, each matching 6 bases. The CDR3 contains 15 residues. Trimming cost V 4 bases and J 5 bases, with 18 bases left between them. The germline V gene has CDR1 SGHRS and CDR2 YFSETQ.

This clone was found a few times. The J gene is TRBJ1-5, the V gene TRBV4-1; 8 positions agree with TRBD1. CDR1 MGHRA and CDR2 YSYEKL come from the germline V gene. The CDR3 totals 15 residues. Trimming took 2 bases from V and 5 from J; bases not matched to a gene: 5. CDR3 amino acids: CASSQTDRGDQPQHF. CDR3 DNA: TGCGCCAGCAGCCAAACTGACAGGGGAGATCAGCCCCAGCATTTT.

The chain has TRBV19 and TRBJ1-5, with TRBD1 as a possible D gene (5 bases). V was cut by 6 bases and J by 0 bases, with 27 bases left in between. From germline, CDR1 is LNHDA and CDR2 SQIVND (reference sequence). The CDR3 extends over 20 amino acids. CDR3 bases: TGTGCCAGTAGCCGCATAGGAGGGCCACGACAGACATATAGCAATCAGCCCCAGCATTTT. This codes for CASSRIGGPRQTYSNQPQHF.